The 20 T cell receptor beta chains given below trace back to one sample, sequenced in a study of post-analysis software for immune sequencing data. Study-level results: Higher frequency in patients than in controls was seen for five TRBV segments, with TRBV5-6, TRBV5-1 and TRBV20-1 among them.

Their cognate antigens are unknown. Every TCR beta cDNA library bore unique molecular identifiers. TCRdb called the PCR reads again in MiXCR, with one record for every CDR3 protein. The repertoire has roughly 570,000 distinct CDR3 sequences, under 40% of them found once; the top ten carry approximately 6%. The specimen was blood. Receptors originate from a girl aged 2-17 years with multiple sclerosis.

This chain links TRBV20-1 with TRBJ1-2; a possible D gene is TRBD1 (5 bases). This CDR3 has 12 residues. The germline V and J ends were trimmed by 5 bases and 4 bases, with 11 bases remaining between them. The germline V gene has CDR1 DFQATT and CDR2 SNEGSKA (reference sequence). This CDR3 reads CSAPGHIYGYTF. Written as DNA, the CDR3 is TGCAGTGCTCCAGGACACATCTATGGCTACACCTTC.

This clonotype was seen repeatedly, ten times or more. V usage is TRBV12-3 or TRBV12-4 and J usage is TRBJ2-7; TRBD1 matches 11 bases. J was trimmed by 6 bases and V by 4 bases; bases with no gene match: 2. The CDR3 sequence is 13 residues long. The CDR3 sequence is CASSSGTGGEQYF. As DNA, the CDR3 is TGTGCCAGCAGTTCCGGGACAGGGGGCGAGCAGTACTTC.

The CDR3 here is CASSSHPGAKTEAFF. In DNA form, the CDR3 reads TGTGCCAGCAGCTCCCATCCAGGGGCAAAGACTGAAGCTTTCTTT. J is TRBJ1-1 and V is TRBV11-2; D might be TRBD1 (6 bases). This CDR3 is built from 15 residues. CDR1 is SGHAT and CDR2 is FQNNGV in the germline V gene. V was trimmed by 4 bases and J by 5 bases, leaving 17 bases between them.

This chain connects TRBV12-3 or TRBV12-4 to TRBJ1-2; D unclear. CDR3 length: 12 residues. V shed 6 bases and J shed 11 bases, with 16 bases lying between them. CDR3 sequence: CASSHSRNQYTF. CDR3 DNA sequence: TGTGCCAGCAGCCACTCTAGGAATCAGTACACCTTC.

This sequence joins TRBV12-3 or TRBV12-4 and TRBJ2-7; D may be TRBD2 (7 bases). The CDR3 has 15 residues. V lost 3 bases to trimming and J lost 2 bases, with 14 bases between them. This CDR3 is CASSFGAGATYEQYF. The CDR3, as DNA: TGTGCCAGCAGTTTCGGGGCGGGGGCAACCTACGAGCAGTACTTC.

The rearrangement uses TRBV20-1 and TRBJ1-1; maybe TRBD1 (5 bases). This CDR3 is 13 amino acids long. Germline V gene data show CDR1 as DFQATT and CDR2 as SNEGSKA (reference sequence). The CDR3 nucleotides are TGCAGCGCGTACTCGACAGTGAACACTGAAGCTTTCTTT. As protein: CSAYSTVNTEAFF.

This chain joins TRBV4-1 and TRBJ1-6; the match to TRBD1 covers 8 bases. The CDR3 spans 17 residues. Germline CDR1 is MGHRA and CDR2 is YSYEKL. Trimming took 1 base from V and 7 from J; bases not matched to a gene: 9. The CDR3, as DNA: TGCGCCAGCAGCCAAGTATCGACGGCAGGGGGCAATTCACCCCTCCACTTT. The encoded protein is CASSQVSTAGGNSPLHF.

V is TRBV7-8 and J is TRBJ2-7; perhaps D is TRBD1 or TRBD2 (6 bases each). CDR3 length equals 14 residues. Germline V gives CDR1 SGHVS, CDR2 FQNEAQ. The V end lost 5 bases, the J end lost 4 bases, and 15 bases lay between the germline ends. The CDR3 coding sequence is TGTGCCAGCAGCCCCATCGGGGGCCGGTACGAGCAGTACTTC. The encoded protein is CASSPIGGRYEQYF.

This clonotype was seen a handful of times. The chain carries TRBV12-3 or TRBV12-4 and TRBJ1-5; D not resolved. Between the trimmed V and J ends, which lost 1 base and 5 bases, there was a span of 12 bases. The CDR3 consists of 15 residues. CDR3 coding DNA: TGTGCCAGCAGTTTAGAAATCTCGGATCATCAGCCCCAGCATTTT. Translating it yields CASSLEISDHQPQHF.

V is TRBV7-2 and J is TRBJ2-3; TRBD2 matches at 9 bases. This CDR3 has 15 amino acids. The J segment lost 3 bases and the V segment lost 6 bases, leaving 7 bases of the junction unmatched. The germline gives CDR1 SGHTA, CDR2 FQGNSA. The CDR3 reads CASRREAGGTDTQYF. CDR3 coding DNA: TGTGCCAGCAGGCGAGAAGCGGGGGGTACAGATACGCAGTATTTT. The whole variable domain, filled in from reference TRBV7-2 and TRBJ2-3, reads GAGVSQSPSNKVTEKGKDVELRCDPISGHTALYWYRQSLGQGLEFLIYFQGNSAPDKSGLPSDRFSAERTGGSVSTLTIQRTQQEDSAVYLCASRREAGGTDTQYFGPGTRLTVL.

This clonotype was recorded a few times. CDR3: CASSLTDNTEAFF. The CDR3 nucleotides read TGTGCCAGCAGTTTGACTGATAACACTGAAGCTTTCTTT. V gene TRBV6-6 combines with J gene TRBJ1-1; unclear D gene. Germline lookup yields CDR1 MNHNY and CDR2 SVGAGI (reference sequence). The V end lost 4 bases, the J end lost 2 bases, and 8 bases lay between the germline ends. The CDR3 runs 13 residues.

Details on this clonotype: This could be a read error, since a much larger clone is one nucleotide away. The chain is built from TRBV5-6 and TRBJ2-6; D is perhaps TRBD1 or TRBD2 (6 bases each). This CDR3 contains 15 residues. Germline V gives CDR1 SGHDT, CDR2 YYEEEE. As DNA, the CDR3 is TGTGCCAGCAGCTTGGCGCCAAGGGGGGCCAACGTCCGGACTTTC. It is translated as CASSLAPRGANVRTF.

This clonotype has just a few counts. The rearrangement joins TRBV20-1 to TRBJ2-7, with D maybe TRBD2 (5 bases). Germline-derived CDR1 and CDR2 are DFQATT and SNEGSKA (reference sequence). V lost 5 bases and J 0 bases, leaving 11 bases between the germline ends. The CDR3 contains 13 residues. CDR3 nucleotides: TGCAGTGCTGAACGACTAAGCTCCTACGAGCAGTACTTC. As protein: CSAERLSSYEQYF.

The chain combines TRBV20-1 with TRBJ2-7, with D unclear. There are 12 residues in the CDR3. Trimming cost V 3 bases and J 5 bases, with 11 bases left between them. Germline V gene sequence: CDR1 DFQATT, CDR2 SNEGSKA (reference sequence). The CDR3 sequence: CSARFDRDEQYF. CDR3 DNA sequence: TGCAGTGCTAGGTTTGATCGGGACGAGCAGTACTTC.

The V call is TRBV12-3 or TRBV12-4, the J call TRBJ2-5, with 11 bases identical to TRBD1. V lost 10 bases and J lost 4; bases outside the gene matches: 14. The CDR3 is 16 amino acids. CDR3 in amino acids: CATLLSGQGGSETQYF. The CDR3 nucleotides read TGTGCCACCCTGCTTTCGGGACAGGGGGGTTCAGAGACCCAGTACTTC.

This clonotype has a handful of counts. This chain uses TRBV27 with TRBJ2-7, with D hard to call. The ends were cut back, 4 bases at V and 3 bases at J, with 10 bases in the middle. CDR3 length equals 13 residues. Germline V CDR1 and CDR2: MNHEY, SMNVEV (reference sequence). CDR3 nucleotides: TGTGCCAGCAGTTACGGTTTACGCTACGAGCAGTACTTC. It codes for CASSYGLRYEQYF.

This clonotype was seen a handful of times. CDR3 sequence reads: CSVVGYTILDTQYF. CDR3 coding DNA: TGCAGCGTTGTCGGGTACACTATTTTAGATACGCAGTATTTT. V and J are TRBV29-1 and TRBJ2-3; D gene unclear. Germline CDR1 reads SQVTM; CDR2 reads ANQGSEA. Trimming removed 4 bases at V and 5 bases at J, with 16 bases between. The CDR3 runs 14 residues.

This clonotype was observed a few times. The chain employs TRBV7-8 and TRBJ2-6; 9 nucleotides match TRBD1. V lost 10 bases and J lost 2; bases outside the gene matches: 12. The CDR3 runs 17 residues. Germline values: CDR1 SGHVS, CDR2 FQNEAQ. DNA of the CDR3: TGTGCCACCGAGTTGGGACAGGGAGTGGCTGGGGCCAACGTCCTGACTTTC. Residues: CATELGQGVAGANVLTF.

The chain employs TRBV6-6 and TRBJ2-5; the D is unclear. The CDR3 runs 13 residues. V shed 6 bases and J shed 4 bases, with 12 bases lying between them. The germline V gene has CDR1 MNHNY and CDR2 SVGAGI (reference sequence). The CDR3 region is CASRDRSGETQYF. In DNA form, the CDR3 reads TGTGCCAGCAGGGACCGGTCCGGAGAGACCCAGTACTTC.

The chain uses TRBV20-1 and TRBJ2-7; 10 bases fit TRBD2. The V gene's germline CDR1 is DFQATT and CDR2 SNEGSKA (reference sequence). This CDR3 region has 12 residues. The CDR3 sequence: CSGLAVTYEQYF. As DNA, the CDR3 is TGCAGCGGACTAGCGGTCACCTACGAGCAGTACTTC.